The rows below give T cell receptor beta chains drawn from one sample of a study of CD8 T cells in Susac syndrome. Each CDR3 protein gets one entry after TCRdb re-called the immunoSEQ multiplex PCR reads with MiXCR. The sample records 150,000 to 200,000 distinct CDR3 sequences, approximately 93% being singletons. The specimen was CD4+ T cells from PBMCs. The origin of the receptors is a human donor in good health. Both conserved end residues are part of each CDR3. Fields, in order: V gene, D gene, J gene, clone size, CDR3 DNA, CDR3 protein. D genes are given only for firm matches. Some rows mark clone size as missing; the rest say once, few, many or name a class of expanded clone.

V: TRBV2
D: .
J: TRBJ1-4
size: .
DNA: TGTGCCAGCAGCCGGAGGGGGGCCGACGAAAAACTGTTTTTT
CDR3: CASSRRGADEKLFF

V: TRBV5-1
D: .
J: TRBJ2-7
size: .
DNA: TGCGCCAGCAGCTTCGAGGGGTACGAGCAGTACTTC
CDR3: CASSFEGYEQYF

V: TRBV28
D: .
J: TRBJ1-4
size: .
DNA: TGTGCCAGCAAAGATTTCGCTCTGACTAATGAAAAACTGTTTTTT
CDR3: CASKDFALTNEKLFF

V: TRBV19
D: .
J: TRBJ1-2
size: .
DNA: TGTGCCAGTAGCCGACGAGCGGGGAACTATGGCTACACCTTC
CDR3: CASSRRAGNYGYTF

V: TRBV11-1
D: TRBD2
J: TRBJ2-5
size: .
DNA: TGTGCCAGCAGCTTTGGCACTAGCGGGGGGAAGACCCAGTACTTC
CDR3: CASSFGTSGGKTQYF

V: TRBV7-9
D: .
J: TRBJ2-5
size: .
DNA: TGTGCCAGCAGCCTAGGGGACACTACTCAAGAGACCCAGTACTTC
CDR3: CASSLGDTTQETQYF

V: TRBV18
D: .
J: TRBJ2-7
size: .
DNA: TGTGCCAGCTCTCACAGCGCGGGGGAGCAGTACTTC
CDR3: CASSHSAGEQYF

V: TRBV7-9
D: .
J: TRBJ1-3
size: .
DNA: TGTGCCAGCAGCTTGACCGGTCAGGAAAACACCATATATTTT
CDR3: CASSLTGQENTIYF

V: TRBV19
D: .
J: TRBJ1-5
size: .
DNA: TGTGCCAGTACCATTAGGGGGGCACGGGTCCAGCCCCAGCATTTT
CDR3: CASTIRGARVQPQHF

V: TRBV12-3/TRBV12-4
D: .
J: TRBJ1-2
size: .
DNA: TGTGCCAGCAGTTTGTTGGACCCCGGAAACTATGGCTACACCTTC
CDR3: CASSLLDPGNYGYTF

V: TRBV29-1
D: .
J: TRBJ1-2
size: .
DNA: TGCACCACAGACAGAGACTATGGCTACACCTTC
CDR3: CTTDRDYGYTF

V: TRBV5-1
D: .
J: TRBJ2-1
size: .
DNA: TGCGCCAGCAGCCCCCAAGGTAGTGAGCAGTTCTTC
CDR3: CASSPQGSEQFF

V: TRBV5-1
D: .
J: TRBJ1-2
size: once
DNA: TGCGCCAGCAGCCCCGGCACAGGGCCCCATGGCTACACCTTC
CDR3: CASSPGTGPHGYTF

V: TRBV9
D: .
J: TRBJ1-4
size: .
DNA: TGTGCCAGCAGCGCGGGACAACTTAATGAAAAACTGTTTTTT
CDR3: CASSAGQLNEKLFF

V: TRBV7-6
D: .
J: TRBJ2-7
size: .
DNA: TGTGCCAGCAGCTTAGAGGCGGGGACCGGACGAGAGTACGAGCAGTACTTC
CDR3: CASSLEAGTGREYEQYF

V: TRBV7-9
D: .
J: TRBJ1-6
size: .
DNA: TGTGCCAGCAGCCAGAGATTGGATTCACCCCTCCACTTT
CDR3: CASSQRLDSPLHF

V: TRBV6-1
D: .
J: TRBJ1-4
size: .
DNA: TGTGCCAGCAGTGAAGGAACAGGGACCCTGTTTTTT
CDR3: CASSEGTGTLFF

V: TRBV7-9
D: .
J: TRBJ2-1
size: .
DNA: TGTGCCAGCAATTTAGTGGGGGCCGGCAATGAGCAGTTCTTC
CDR3: CASNLVGAGNEQFF

V: TRBV24-1
D: TRBD1
J: TRBJ1-2
size: .
DNA: TGTGCCACCAGTGACCTTAACCGGGACAGTAGTCGCTACACCTTC
CDR3: CATSDLNRDSSRYTF

V: TRBV19
D: .
J: TRBJ1-5
size: .
DNA: TGTGCCAGTAGGTCCAAGGGGATGGGCAATCAGCCCCAGCATTTT
CDR3: CASRSKGMGNQPQHF

V: TRBV20-1
D: TRBD1
J: TRBJ1-6
size: .
DNA: TGCAGTGCTCCTCCTGGGACAGTACTTAATTCACCCCTCCACTTT
CDR3: CSAPPGTVLNSPLHF

V: TRBV28
D: .
J: TRBJ1-2
size: .
DNA: TGTGCCAGCAGTGCTGGGTACGGCGGCTACACCTTC
CDR3: CASSAGYGGYTF

V: TRBV20-1
D: TRBD1
J: TRBJ1-5
size: .
DNA: TGCAGTGCTGTCGGGACAGGGGGAACCAATCAGCCCCAGCATTTT
CDR3: CSAVGTGGTNQPQHF

V: TRBV7-2
D: TRBD2
J: TRBJ2-5
size: .
DNA: TGTGCCAGCAGCTCGACTAGCGGGGGGACCCAAGAGACCCAGTACTTC
CDR3: CASSSTSGGTQETQYF

V: TRBV2
D: .
J: TRBJ2-7
size: .
DNA: TGTGCCAGCAGTGGGAACAGAGCTTACGAGCAGTACTTC
CDR3: CASSGNRAYEQYF

V: TRBV5-4
D: .
J: TRBJ1-2
size: .
DNA: TGTGCCAGCAGCTTGGGAGGGAGAGACGCGTTTTTTGGGGGCTACACCTTC
CDR3: CASSLGGRDAFFGGYTF

V: TRBV7-3
D: TRBD2
J: TRBJ2-2
size: .
DNA: TGTGCCAGCAGCCCTACGACTAGCGTGACCGGGGAGCTGTTTTTT
CDR3: CASSPTTSVTGELFF

V: TRBV12-3/TRBV12-4
D: TRBD1
J: TRBJ2-7
size: .
DNA: TGTGCCAGCAGTTTTTTTGACAGGGGGCGCGAGCAGTACTTC
CDR3: CASSFFDRGREQYF

V: TRBV6-1
D: .
J: TRBJ2-3
size: .
DNA: TGTGCCAGCAGTGTAGTAGTTCCAGATACGCAGTATTTT
CDR3: CASSVVVPDTQYF

V: TRBV2
D: .
J: TRBJ1-2
size: .
DNA: TGTGCCAGCAGTGCCAATATGCTCTATGGCTACACCTTC
CDR3: CASSANMLYGYTF

V: TRBV4-1
D: TRBD1
J: TRBJ1-5
size: .
DNA: TGCGCCAGCAGCGACACAGGGGGAAGTAGCAATCAGCCCCAGCATTTT
CDR3: CASSDTGGSSNQPQHF

V: TRBV7-2
D: TRBD2
J: TRBJ2-5
size: once
DNA: TGTGCCAGCAGCCCCCTCTCGCGGGGGGCCCAAGAGACCCAGTACTTC
CDR3: CASSPLSRGAQETQYF

V: TRBV7-2
D: TRBD1
J: TRBJ1-6
size: .
DNA: TGTGCCAGCAGCTCGGACAGGGGGAATTCACCCCTCCACTTT
CDR3: CASSSDRGNSPLHF

V: TRBV12-3/TRBV12-4
D: .
J: TRBJ1-5
size: .
DNA: TGTGCCAGCAGTTTAAGGGACGGTGTTTCGACCCAGCATTTT
CDR3: CASSLRDGVSTQHF

V: TRBV12-3/TRBV12-4
D: TRBD1
J: TRBJ2-7
size: .
DNA: TGTGCCAGCAGGGGACAGGGTTCGAACGAGCAGTACTTC
CDR3: CASRGQGSNEQYF

V: TRBV2
D: .
J: TRBJ1-4
size: .
DNA: TGTGCCATGGGACGACCTGAAAAACTGTTTTTT
CDR3: CAMGRPEKLFF

V: TRBV12-3/TRBV12-4
D: .
J: TRBJ1-2
size: .
DNA: TGTGCCAGCTCGACAGTCTATGGCTACACCTTC
CDR3: CASSTVYGYTF

V: TRBV7-2
D: TRBD2
J: TRBJ2-3
size: .
DNA: TGTGCCAGCAGCTTAGGACTAGCGAACACAGATACGCAGTATTTT
CDR3: CASSLGLANTDTQYF

V: TRBV29-1
D: .
J: TRBJ2-1
size: .
DNA: TGCAGCGTTGAAGACAGGGGCCTCTACAATGAGCAGTTCTTC
CDR3: CSVEDRGLYNEQFF

V: TRBV20-1
D: TRBD1
J: TRBJ2-1
size: .
DNA: TGCAGTGCTAGAGTAAACCGGGACAGGTCCTACAATGAGCAGTTCTTC
CDR3: CSARVNRDRSYNEQFF

V: TRBV5-1
D: .
J: TRBJ2-5
size: .
DNA: TGCGCCAGCAGCTTGTATCCAGACCCTGGGGAGACCCAGTACTTC
CDR3: CASSLYPDPGETQYF

V: TRBV3-1
D: .
J: TRBJ1-2
size: .
DNA: TGTGCCAGCAGCCAGGGGGGGGAACGAGGCGGCTACACCTTC
CDR3: CASSQGGERGGYTF

V: TRBV11-2
D: .
J: TRBJ2-6
size: .
DNA: TGTGCCAGCAGCTCCTCCGGGGTCGCTGGGGCCAACGTCCTGACTTTC
CDR3: CASSSSGVAGANVLTF

V: TRBV29-1
D: TRBD1
J: TRBJ1-1
size: .
DNA: TGCAGCGTTGTCAGGGGGCTGGGCACTGAAGCTTTCTTT
CDR3: CSVVRGLGTEAFF